This entry is about one TCR beta chain. Its antigen target is currently unknown. Base qualities are not at hand, and no much larger clone is one base apart. This specimen belongs to a study of blood T cell repertoires in COVID-19 (dated by TCRdb to about 2020). Context from the whole study: Collaborator samples came from the United States, Italy and Spain and covered acute and convalescent phases of COVID-19. The material from the prospective study consisted of cDNA or gDNA derived from T cells, B-cell-depleted T cells, or PBMCs. Deeply sampled blood TCRbeta repertoires from subjects exposed to, actively infected with, or recovered from COVID-19 were included in the dataset. A freely available public database, intended as a resource for researchers studying the immune response to SARS-CoV-2, is where the repertoires were released. Samples came from the ongoing ImmuneRACE study (first 160 participants) plus 1,254 subjects from 6 global collaborators. The sample metadata nearly always contained a de-identified subject ID, COVID-19 status, age in years and sex. Where available, HLA class I and class II types were taken from metadata supplied by the sample provider and were not determined by assay-based typing.

CDR1 and CDR2 were assigned from the germline V gene as MNHEY and SVGAGI. The CDR3, cysteine through phenylalanine, is 14 amino acids long. Only the CDR3 portion is preserved as DNA: 42 bases, with reading frame beginning at the first base. At the junction V is shortened by 6 bases and J by 1 base, with 12 bases in between. General conclusions and limits of the study: The quantity of clinical and demographic metadata differed by source and by participant and was supplied without curation.

In Seattle, one collaborating source enrolled patients while the infection was active and tracked those patients longitudinally over the course of disease. Collaborating institutions collected whole blood in K2EDTA tubes following their own protocols. For TCRbeta analysis, collaborators shipped samples in one of three forms: frozen whole blood, isolated PBMCs, or DNA extracted from either of those sample types. TCRbeta CDR3 regions were amplified from genomic DNA using the immunoSEQ Assay, a bias-controlled multiplex PCR. From the authors' description of their analysis: The number of nucleated cells in each sample was estimated by amplification of reference gene primers within the assay. To quantify the absolute abundance of each unique TCRbeta CDR3 rearrangement, sequence reads were collapsed and filtered. For each sample, productive Simpson clonality was calculated by taking the square root of Simpson's diversity index across productive rearrangements. Drawn from immuneACCESS, this table holds only the in-frame rearrangements with V and J called that TCRdb kept. Clones are partly lost; checked studies trace under half to an unresolved V gene and leave the rest unexplained. V, J and clone size derive from that table, while D and trimming were established from the DNA sequence. This sample gives about 290,000 clones in total; about 90% of them show up just once. The top ten clones comprise 11% of the sample.

The sample consisted of peripheral blood. This receptor was obtained from a woman in her 30s with COVID-19, enrolled during active disease. The sequence links TRBV6-5 to TRBJ1-1; TRBD1 is perhaps the D gene, given 6 matching bases. CDR3 loop: CASSHREANTEAFF. At the DNA level, the sequence is TGTGCCAGCAGCCACAGGGAAGCGAACACTGAAGCTTTCTTT.